The 11 T cell receptor beta chains listed next were all sequenced from one sample in a study of control samples from healthy donors and cancer patients (dated by TCRdb to about 2020). Libraries were made using the immunoSEQ multiplex PCR assay. TCRdb retrieved this table from immuneACCESS and kept in-frame rearrangements only. Not all clones are present; in checked studies, unresolved V genes account for under half, and no reason is known for the remainder. Counted in this sample were about 180,000 clones; around 89% of them appeared once. The leading ten clones occupy roughly 1.5% of the sample. The sequenced material came from blood. The receptors originated from a woman aged 50 to 60 in good health.

This clone was observed once. The chain combines TRBV19 with TRBJ2-6; 8 nucleotides match TRBD1. This CDR3 has 17 residues. Germline-derived CDR1 and CDR2 are LNHDA and SQIVND (reference sequence). Trimming cost V 6 bases and J 2 bases; bases outside gene matches: 9. The CDR3 loop is CASRTRGLKTGANVLTF. Written as DNA, the CDR3 is TGTGCCAGTAGAACCAGGGGGCTAAAGACTGGGGCCAACGTCCTGACTTTC.

The chain has TRBV5-5 and TRBJ2-7; D may be TRBD1 (5 bases). Germline CDR1 SGHKS, CDR2 YYEKEE (reference sequence). CDR3 length: 15 amino acids. The V and J ends lost 0 bases and 3 bases respectively, with 13 bases between them. The DNA for the CDR3 is TGTGCCAGCAGCTTGGTAGCCGACAGCAGCTACGAGCAGTACTTC. This gives the protein CASSLVADSSYEQYF.

V and J are TRBV28 and TRBJ1-1; a possible D gene is TRBD1 (5 bases). The CDR3 totals 16 residues. Per germline, CDR1 MDHEN and CDR2 SYDVKM. The V end was cut by 3 bases, the J end by 8 bases, with 22 bases between. CDR3 DNA sequence: TGTGCCAGCAGTTTTTGGGGCGGCCGGGGGGATTCCGAAGCTTTCTTT. Protein: CASSFWGGRGDSEAFF.

The chain links TRBV13 to TRBJ1-1; D unclear. The CDR3 is 13 residues long. The ends were cut back, 6 bases at V and 5 bases at J, with 13 bases in the middle. Germline-derived CDR1 and CDR2 are PRHDT and FYEKMQ (reference sequence). DNA for the CDR3: TGTGCCAGCAGTTATAGGACGGGTACTGAAGCTTTCTTT. Encoded protein: CASSYRTGTEAFF. The full variable domain, in which reference TRBV13 and TRBJ1-1 provide the parts outside the CDR3, is AAGVIQSPRHLIKEKRETATLKCYPIPRHDTVYWYQQGPGQDPQFLISFYEKMQSDKGSIPDRFSAQQFSDYHSELNMSSLELGDSALYFCASSYRTGTEAFFGQGTRLTVV.

The rearrangement uses TRBV9 and TRBJ2-1; TRBD2 matches 7 bases. Germline V gene lookup returns CDR1 SGDLS and CDR2 YYNGEE. V shed 0 bases, J shed 5 bases, and the junction held 5 bases outside the gene matches. This CDR3 spans 15 amino acids. For the CDR3, the DNA is TGTGCCAGCAGCGTAGTTGCTAGCGGAAACAATGAGCAGTTCTTC. It specifies CASSVVASGNNEQFF.

This clone appeared once. The chain couples TRBV25-1 to TRBJ1-1, with D perhaps matching TRBD1 (5 bases). The CDR3 has 13 amino acids. Trimming took off 4 bases at V and 6 bases at J, with 12 bases between the two ends. Germline V gene sequence: CDR1 MGHDK, CDR2 SYGVNS. This CDR3 reads CASSGAGKAEAFF. CDR3 DNA sequence: TGTGCCAGCAGTGGGGCAGGGAAGGCTGAAGCTTTCTTT.

The V and J genes are TRBV20-1 and TRBJ2-4; D remains ambiguous. Looked up from germline, CDR1 is DFQATT and CDR2 is SNEGSKA (reference sequence). The V end lost 3 bases, the J end lost 12 bases, and 9 bases lay between the germline ends. The CDR3 has 10 residues. The CDR3 spells CSASRLPQYF. The DNA of the CDR3 is TGCAGTGCTAGCAGATTACCTCAGTACTTC.

This clone appeared once. The chain carries TRBV6-1 and TRBJ1-5; 10 nucleotides align to TRBD1. Germline CDR1 is MNHNS and CDR2 is SASEGT. The V segment lost 4 bases and the J segment 5 bases; nucleotides outside the gene matches: 14. CDR3 length: 18 residues. Here the CDR3 DNA reads TGTGCCAGCAGTGGAGGGCCCGGACAGGGGGTTTATGATCAGCCCCAGCATTTT. This sequence encodes CASSGGPGQGVYDQPQHF.

The CDR3 here is CASSLAWTGGMNTEAFF. CDR3 bases: TGTGCCAGCAGCTTAGCATGGACAGGGGGCATGAACACTGAAGCTTTCTTT. This chain links TRBV5-5 with TRBJ1-1; 11 bases map to TRBD1. Germline trimming cut 2 bases from V and 0 bases from J; bases unmatched to any gene: 6. The CDR3 has 17 residues. Per germline, CDR1 SGHKS and CDR2 YYEKEE (reference sequence).

This chain joins TRBV18 and TRBJ1-1; D may be TRBD1 (5 bases). Germline V gene sequence: CDR1 KGHSH, CDR2 LQKENI. Trimming took off 1 base at V and 0 bases at J, with 12 bases between the two ends. The length of the CDR3 is 16 residues. CDR3 in DNA: TGTGCCAGCTCACCACATCCCGCAGGGTTGAACACTGAAGCTTTCTTT. This translates into CASSPHPAGLNTEAFF.

The chain employs TRBV28 and TRBJ1-2, with TRBD1 as a possible D gene (5 bases). Germline lookup yields CDR1 MDHEN and CDR2 SYDVKM. V was trimmed by 5 bases and J by 5 bases, leaving 9 bases between them. CDR3 size: 12 residues. CDR3 loop: CASSGRAYGYTF. In DNA form, the CDR3 reads TGTGCCAGCAGTGGCAGGGCGTATGGCTACACCTTC.